A single T cell receptor beta chain is shown here with its context. Its antigen is unknown. The data derive from a study of cytomegalovirus exposure and HLA in healthy donors. The study's findings and limits: Later analysis demonstrated an association between a missense DCLRE1C variant and TCR beta V- and J-gene trimming. The study carried out a later analysis of TCR beta sequences. It associated 15,000 to 20,000 of them with specific HLA alleles at a false discovery rate of 0.05. Reported performance of the classifier showed diagnosis of cytomegalovirus status with high specificity and sensitivity.

The CDR3 has 16 amino acids. Germline CDR1 SGHVS, CDR2 FQNEAQ. V was pared by 7 bases and J by 2 bases, with 10 bases of the junction left unmatched. The PCR made use of 60 Vbeta and 13 Jbeta primers. Assay used: immunoSEQ multiplex PCR; TCRdb lists only in-frame clones, some missing. In the table there are roughly 120,000 clones, 15% of which are singletons. This chain connects TRBV7-8 to TRBJ2-1; 8 bases are a match to TRBD2. The clonotype comes from a woman aged 18 to 35 in good health and CMV-seronegative. The specimen sequenced was PBMCs. The CDR3 loop reads CASTPLAGRTYNEQFF. The CDR3 DNA reads as TGTGCCAGCACCCCCTTAGCGGGAAGGACCTACAATGAGCAGTTCTTC.